The clone carrying this T cell receptor beta chain was detected only a few times. Antigen: not known. This specimen belongs to a study of vaccination effects on CD4 cells after COVID-19. The protocol was immunoSEQ multiplex PCR, while the TCRdb copy is restricted to in-frame clones and leaves out a portion. The sample has under 65,000 clones; 65% to 80% are singletons. Deletions cut 0 bases from V and 3 bases from J, with 19 bases between. Germline V gene lookup returns CDR1 SGDLS and CDR2 YYNGEE. The CDR3 runs to 17 residues. Within the ViraFEST assay, antigen-specific CD4+ T cells underwent expansion with viral peptide pools prior to sequencing. Culture lasted over 9 days before CD4+ T cell isolation. This person caught SARS-CoV-2 sometime from March to December 2020, and PCR testing confirmed the infection. Researchers assigned an HIV-1 Nef peptide pool to the negative control culture.

The receptor's source is a human donor who had a prior SARS-CoV-2 infection. The rearrangement joins TRBV9 to TRBJ2-7; D uncertain. Sequencing used CD4+ T cells from PBMCs cultured with HIV peptides, obtained before COVID-19 vaccination. The sample's subset: HIV-1 Nef peptide pool negative control/reference culture. As DNA, the CDR3 is TGTGCCAGCAGCGTAGATCGGACGGTGAGAGAAGGCTACGAGCAGTACTTC. Its protein product is CASSVDRTVREGYEQYF. The variable domain in full, with the rest retrieved from reference TRBV9 and TRBJ2-7, is DSGVTQTPKHLITATGQRVTLRCSPRSGDLSVYWYQQSLDQGLQFLIQYYNGEERAKGNILERFSAQQFPDLHSELNLSSLELGDSALYFCASSVDRTVREGYEQYFGPGTRLTVT.